This record covers a single T cell receptor (beta chain). MiXCR was run by TCRdb on the 5' RACE reads, yielding one entry per CDR3 protein. Counted here are about 290,000 distinct CDR3 sequences, roughly 15% occurring once; the ten biggest clones make up 22%. This entry belongs to a study of T-cell memory formation after mild COVID-19. The CDR3 sequence is 13 residues long. Germline CDR1 is SGHTA and CDR2 is FQGNSA. V lost 1 base, J lost 8 bases, and 11 bases lay in between. Sequenced sample: PBMCs or a T cell subset sorted from them (not recorded which). The receptor's source is a man between 18 and 29 years old who had mild COVID-19 (a few samples of this study predate the infection). Cell type and time point are not known. The gene calls are TRBV7-2 and TRBJ1-2; the D is unclear. CDR3 DNA sequence: TGTGCCAGCAGCTTAGTCCCCGATCAAGGCTACACCTTC. Encoded protein: CASSLVPDQGYTF.